Presented here are 19 T cell receptor beta chains from one specimen sequenced in a study of CD8 T cells in ankylosing spondylitis. A single record per CDR3 protein comes from TCRdb applying MiXCR to the 5' RACE reads. The table has fewer than 50,000 distinct CDR3 sequences, roughly 9.6% seen once. Input material: blood, either unsorted or a sorted T cell fraction (not recorded which). These receptors were obtained from a male donor with ankylosing spondylitis or in good health (not recorded which).

The table lists this clonotype with a few counts. The chain has TRBV18 and TRBJ1-1; the D is unclear. The CDR3 has 14 residues. Trimming took off 5 bases at V and 1 base at J, with 11 bases between the two ends. The V gene's germline CDR1 is KGHSH and CDR2 LQKENI. CDR3 nucleotides: TGTGCCAGCTCATTTCTGGGGTCGAACACTGAAGCTTTCTTT. Amino acids: CASSFLGSNTEAFF.

This clonotype was recorded at least ten times. J is TRBJ1-1 and V is TRBV6-1; 7 nucleotides line up with TRBD1. The V segment lost 5 bases and the J segment 7 bases; nucleotides outside the gene matches: 13. The CDR3 has 15 residues. Germline CDR1 and CDR2: MNHNS and SASEGT. The CDR3 bases are TGTGCCAGCAGTACAGTGACAGGGTACCTCTTTGAAGCTTTCTTT. Protein sequence: CASSTVTGYLFEAFF.

Regarding this clonotype: A much larger clone sits a single nucleotide away, making a read error possible. This sequence joins TRBV7-8 and TRBJ2-7, with D unclear. The CDR3 runs 15 residues. From germline, CDR1 is SGHVS and CDR2 FQNEAQ. Here the CDR3 reads CASSLPGNLPYAQYF. The CDR3 nucleotides are TGTGCCAGCAGCCTACCTGGCAACCTACCCTACGCGCAGTACTTC. The full variable domain, rest sourced from reference TRBV7-8 and TRBJ2-7, is GAGVSQSPRYKVAKRGQDVALRCDPISGHVSLFWYQQALGQGPEFLTYFQNEAQLDKSGLPSDRFFAERPEGSVSTLKIQRTQQEDSAVYLCASSLPGNLPYAQYFGPGTRLTVT.

This clonotype was seen repeatedly, ten times or more. V and J are TRBV14 and TRBJ2-5; the match to TRBD2 covers 9 bases. The V gene's germline CDR1 is SGHDN and CDR2 FVKESK. The CDR3 spans 16 residues. J lost 4 bases, V lost 4 bases, and 10 bases had no gene match. DNA for the CDR3: TGTGCCAGCAGCCGATGGGTAGCGGGGGCCCGAGAGACCCAGTACTTC. Protein: CASSRWVAGARETQYF.

The chain is built from TRBV10-3 and TRBJ2-7; no firm D call. Germline V gene lookup returns CDR1 ENHRY and CDR2 SYGVKD. V gave up 4 bases and J gave up 1 base, with 8 bases separating them. The CDR3 is 13 residues long. The CDR3 DNA sequence: TGTGCCATCAGTGGCGACTTATCCTACGAGCAGTACTTC. As protein: CAISGDLSYEQYF.

The table lists this clonotype with many counts. The chain couples TRBV6-1 to TRBJ1-2, with D uncertain. V lost 5 bases to trimming and J lost 2 bases, with 15 bases between them. The germline CDR1 and CDR2 sequences are MNHNS and SASEGT. This CDR3 contains 15 residues. The CDR3 loop is CASSTPVSGNYGYTF. The CDR3 DNA reads TGTGCCAGCAGTACCCCCGTTTCCGGGAACTATGGCTACACCTTC.

The chain joins TRBV7-2 to TRBJ2-1, with D unclear. V lost 0 bases, J lost 0 bases, and 12 bases lay in between. The CDR3 contains 17 residues. Germline V gene lookup returns CDR1 SGHTA and CDR2 FQGNSA. CDR3 coding DNA: TGTGCCAGCAGCTTAGCGCGTGGTGTTAGCTCCTACAATGAGCAGTTCTTC. This gives the protein CASSLARGVSSYNEQFF.

This clonotype occurred many times. The chain joins TRBV5-1 to TRBJ2-2; D is perhaps TRBD1 or TRBD2 (5 bases each). Germline V gene sequence: CDR1 SGHRS, CDR2 YFSETQ. The CDR3 runs to 17 residues. Trimming stripped 0 bases from V and 4 bases from J, with 16 bases between. The CDR3 loop reads CASSLEPGRDVTGELFF. The DNA for the CDR3 is TGCGCCAGCAGCTTGGAGCCAGGCAGGGACGTCACCGGGGAGCTGTTTTTT.

This clonotype was seen a handful of times. One end of the junction is discordant with germline, which a read error may explain. V usage is TRBV2 and J usage is TRBJ1-5, with D perhaps matching TRBD1 (5 bases). Germline V CDR1 and CDR2: SNHLY, FYNNEI. This CDR3 is 15 amino acids long. CDR3 residues: CASSGGAGSLQAQHF. The DNA of the CDR3 is TGTGCCAGCAGTGGAGGGGCAGGTTCCCTTCAGGCCCAGCATTTT.

The gene calls are TRBV18 and TRBJ2-1, with D possibly being TRBD2 (6 bases). The CDR3 sequence is 15 residues long. Germline-derived CDR1 and CDR2 are KGHSH and LQKENI. The V gene lost 2 bases and the J gene lost 8 bases, with 16 bases spanning the gap. CDR3 residues: CASSPGGARRDEQFF. The CDR3 DNA reads as TGTGCCAGCTCACCAGGAGGGGCGCGTAGGGATGAGCAGTTCTTC. Full variable domain (outside the CDR3, taken from reference TRBV18 and TRBJ2-1): NAGVMQNPRHLVRRRGQEARLRCSPMKGHSHVYWYRQLPEEGLKFMVYLQKENIIDESGMPKERFSAEFPKEGPSILRIQQVVRGDSAAYFCASSPGGARRDEQFFGPGTRLTVL.

This clonotype was seen repeatedly, ten times or more. The chain carries TRBV20-1 and TRBJ1-2; 8 positions match TRBD1. The germline V gene encodes CDR1 DFQATT and CDR2 SNEGSKA (reference sequence). The CDR3 sequence is 15 residues long. V shed 6 bases and J 3 bases; nucleotides not matched to a gene: 12. The CDR3 sequence is CSATPTGGIYYGYTF. DNA of the CDR3: TGCAGTGCCACCCCCACAGGGGGTATTTACTATGGCTACACCTTC.

In its sample, this clonotype was seen many times. The chain employs TRBV13 and TRBJ2-1, with 7 bases fitting TRBD1. Germline CDR1 PRHDT, CDR2 FYEKMQ (reference sequence). After removal of 6 bases from V and 5 bases from J, the junction contained 10 bases not matched to a gene. The CDR3 extends over 15 amino acids. Here the CDR3 reads CASRPAGTANNEQFF. CDR3 DNA: TGTGCCAGCAGGCCTGCCGGGACAGCGAACAATGAGCAGTTCTTC.

This rearrangement joins TRBV20-1 to TRBJ1-2, with a possible D match to TRBD1 (5 bases). CDR1 and CDR2 from the germline V gene are DFQATT and SNEGSKA (reference sequence). The CDR3 consists of 15 residues. Trimming shortened V by 1 base and J by 4 bases, and 16 bases separated the two germline ends. As DNA, the CDR3 is TGCAGTGCTAGAGGGGCCAGGGATAGCGGCTATGGCTACACCTTC. This encodes CSARGARDSGYGYTF.

This clonotype was detected only a few times. The chain has TRBV7-2 and TRBJ1-6, with a possible D match to TRBD1 (6 bases). V lost 1 base and J 5 bases, leaving 9 bases between the germline ends. This CDR3 contains 15 residues. CDR1 and CDR2 (germline): SGHTA, FQGNSA. As DNA, the CDR3 is TGTGCCAGCAGCTTAGTAGCAGGGGATAATTCACCCCTCCACTTT. Its protein product is CASSLVAGDNSPLHF. Looking up the rest from reference TRBV7-2 and TRBJ1-6 gives the full variable domain: GAGVSQSPSNKVTEKGKDVELRCDPISGHTALYWYRQSLGQGLEFLIYFQGNSAPDKSGLPSDRFSAERTGGSVSTLTIQRTQQEDSAVYLCASSLVAGDNSPLHFGNGTRLTVT.

Ten or more counts support this clonotype. The gene calls are TRBV12-3 or TRBV12-4 and TRBJ1-6; tentatively, D is TRBD1 (5 bases). CDR3 length: 14 amino acids. The ends were cut back, 7 bases at V and 7 bases at J, with 14 bases in the middle. The CDR3 reads CASISPGMNSPLHF. CDR3 sequence (DNA): TGTGCCAGCATAAGTCCAGGGATGAATTCACCCCTCCACTTT.

The rearrangement joins TRBV19 to TRBJ1-5, with D possibly TRBD1 on 6 matching bases. Trimming took off 8 bases at V and 7 bases at J, with 27 bases between the two ends. Germline lookup yields CDR1 LNHDA and CDR2 SQIVND (reference sequence). The CDR3 has 17 amino acids. The CDR3: CASSGAYRASGRQPQHF. The CDR3 nucleotides read TGTGCCAGTTCCGGAGCGTACAGGGCTTCGGGTCGCCAGCCCCAGCATTTT. The full variable domain, its missing parts supplied by reference TRBV19 and TRBJ1-5, is DGGITQSPKYLFRKEGQNVTLSCEQNLNHDAMYWYRQDPGQGLRLIYYSQIVNDFQKGDIAEGYSVSREKKESFPLTVTSAQKNPTAFYLCASSGAYRASGRQPQHFGDGTRLSIL.

This clonotype was seen many times. The genes are TRBV12-3 or TRBV12-4 and TRBJ1-6, with 7 bases lining up with TRBD1. V lost 8 bases to trimming and J lost 7 bases; unmatched junction nucleotides: 8. The CDR3 covers 14 residues. In DNA, the CDR3 is TGTGCCAGCGGTCCAACAGGGGTGAATTCACCCCTCCACTTT. As protein: CASGPTGVNSPLHF.

By share of the sample, this clonotype is medium-sized. The chain carries TRBV29-1 and TRBJ2-5, with 9 bases lining up with TRBD1. The CDR3 has 12 amino acids. V dropped 6 bases and J dropped 5; count of bases not matched to a gene: 4. The germline gives CDR1 SQVTM, CDR2 ANQGSEA. The CDR3 reads CSVGQGGETQYF. CDR3 sequence (DNA): TGCAGCGTGGGACAGGGAGGGGAGACCCAGTACTTC.

This clonotype was counted many times. The chain uses TRBV12-3 or TRBV12-4 and TRBJ1-1; TRBD1 matches 7 bases. V shed 4 bases, J shed 5 bases, and the junction held 7 bases outside the gene matches. The CDR3 spans 14 residues. The CDR3 DNA follows: TGTGCCAGCAGTTCACAGGGGTCTATGACTGAAGCTTTCTTT. It translates to CASSSQGSMTEAFF.